This T cell receptor beta chain was profiled in a study of regulatory T cells in long-lasting Graves disease. CDR3-region Arm-PCR and iRepertoire HTBI primers produced the TCR beta libraries. TCRdb reanalysed the multiplex PCR reads using MiXCR and keeps one entry per CDR3 protein. The table has more than 300,000 distinct CDR3 sequences, 15% to 20% seen once; the top ten hold 20%. Germline CDR1 and CDR2: GTSNPN and SVGIG (reference sequence). The CDR3 is 18 amino acids. V dropped 3 bases and J dropped 8; count of bases not matched to a gene: 19. This clonotype was recorded many times. Time point in this sample: newly diagnosed GD, antithyroid drugs for less than 3 months. The TCR library was made from RNA extracted from PBMCs. In addition, the sample was reused for a study of T cells in Graves' hyperthyroidism and ophthalmopathy.

The sequence came from a woman aged 18-35 years with Graves disease. This specimen was peripheral blood mononuclear cells (PBMCs), taken at new diagnosis, from a patient treated with antithyroid drugs. The chain couples TRBV30 to TRBJ1-4, with 9 bases identical to TRBD1. In nucleotides, the CDR3 is TGTGCCTGGAGACAGAAGATTCCAGGACAGGGGCGGGACGAAAAACTGTTTTTT. Its protein is CAWRQKIPGQGRDEKLFF.